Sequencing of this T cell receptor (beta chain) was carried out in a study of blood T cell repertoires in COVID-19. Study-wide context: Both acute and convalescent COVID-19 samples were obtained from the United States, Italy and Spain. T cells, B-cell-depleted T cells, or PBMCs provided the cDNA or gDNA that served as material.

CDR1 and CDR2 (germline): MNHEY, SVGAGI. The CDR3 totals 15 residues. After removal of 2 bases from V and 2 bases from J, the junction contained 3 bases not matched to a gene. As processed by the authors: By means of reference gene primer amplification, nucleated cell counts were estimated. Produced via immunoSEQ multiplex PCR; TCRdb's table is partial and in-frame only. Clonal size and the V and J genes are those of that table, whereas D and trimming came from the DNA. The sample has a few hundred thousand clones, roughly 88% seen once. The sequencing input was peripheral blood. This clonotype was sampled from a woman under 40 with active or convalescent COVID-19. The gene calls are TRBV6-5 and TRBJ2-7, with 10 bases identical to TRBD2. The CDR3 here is CASSYSGGVPYEQYF. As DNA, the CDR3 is TGTGCCAGCAGTTACAGCGGGGGGGTACCCTACGAGCAGTACTTC.